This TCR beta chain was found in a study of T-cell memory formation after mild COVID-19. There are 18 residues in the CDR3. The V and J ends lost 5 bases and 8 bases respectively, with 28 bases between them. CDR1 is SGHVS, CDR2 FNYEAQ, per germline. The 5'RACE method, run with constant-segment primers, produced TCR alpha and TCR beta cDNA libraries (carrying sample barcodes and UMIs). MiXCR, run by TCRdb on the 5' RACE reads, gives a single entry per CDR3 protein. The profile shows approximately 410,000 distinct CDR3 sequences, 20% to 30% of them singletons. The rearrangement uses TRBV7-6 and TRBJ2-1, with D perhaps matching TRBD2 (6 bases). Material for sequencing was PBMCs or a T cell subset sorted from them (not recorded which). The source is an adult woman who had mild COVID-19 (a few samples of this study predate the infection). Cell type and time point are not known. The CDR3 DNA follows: TGTGCCAGCAGCCGTTCATGGCCCCGGGACTCTAAAACCCATGAGCAGTTCTTC. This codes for CASSRSWPRDSKTHEQFF. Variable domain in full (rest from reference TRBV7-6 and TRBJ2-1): GAGVSQSPRYKVTKRGQDVALRCDPISGHVSLYWYRQALGQGPEFLTYFNYEAQQDKSGLPNDRFSAERPEGSISTLTIQRTEQRDSAMYRCASSRSWPRDSKTHEQFFGPGTRLTVL.